The sequence of this T cell receptor beta chain was determined in a study of T cell clusters in autoimmune cytopenias. Germline V lookup: CDR1 SEHNR, CDR2 FQNEAQ (reference sequence). The CDR3 is 18 amino acids. TRB was amplified from about 260 ng of peripheral blood genomic DNA per sample. TRB rearrangements were amplified by touch-down multiplex PCR with mixed TRB-A/B primers. TCRdb re-called the multiplex PCR reads and catalogs CDR3 proteins one per entry, DNA excluded. The listing contains 4,000 to 6,500 distinct CDR3 sequences. Sequencing was done on a sample of peripheral blood. The J gene is TRBJ2-2, the V gene TRBV7-9; checking the TCRdb D call of TRBD2 is not possible without DNA. This clonotype originated in a human donor with an autoimmune cytopenia or autoimmune hepatitis (not recorded which). The CDR3 region is CASSFRLAGGPNTGELFF.